The 29 T cell receptor beta chains below come from one sample, sequenced in a study of CXCR3-negative and CXCR3-positive naive CD8 T cells. Carrying UMI labels, the TRB cDNA libraries were prepared through 5' RACE. TCRdb reworked the 5' RACE reads into one entry per CDR3 protein, no DNA. Its table lists about 130,000 distinct CDR3 sequences. The sequenced sample was naive CXCR3- CD8+ T cells from blood. The subset denotes: CD45RO-CCR7+CD27+CD95- naive CD8+ T cells lacking CXCR3 (TNR3-). The receptors stem from a human donor in good health. Some clones in this sample may be carry-over from other donors' samples.

The V and J genes are TRBV29-1 and TRBJ2-2; TCRdb outputs TRBD1, but without DNA this stays unchecked. The CDR3 length is 12 residues. Germline CDR1 SQVTM, CDR2 ANQGSEA. The CDR3 sequence is CSVDQGTGELFF.

The chain has TRBV28 and TRBJ2-1; TCRdb reports TRBD2, a call that lacks DNA to check it against. This CDR3 contains 17 residues. The germline V gene has CDR1 MDHEN and CDR2 SYDVKM. The CDR3 sequence: CASSLAGLAQSYNEQFF.

J is TRBJ1-3 and V is TRBV7-3; TCRdb indicates TRBD1, and absent DNA this call remains unverified. Germline lookup yields CDR1 SGHTA and CDR2 FQGTGA. The CDR3 runs 17 residues. The CDR3 loop reads CASSIEPSTVTGNTIYF.

V usage is TRBV7-2 and J usage is TRBJ2-1; TCRdb reports TRBD1, a call that lacks DNA to check it against. The length of the CDR3 is 15 residues. From germline, CDR1 is SGHTA and CDR2 FQGNSA. CDR3 loop: CASSFPGGRDNEQFF.

The gene calls are TRBV28 and TRBJ1-5; TCRdb selects TRBD1, and the lack of DNA leaves this call unchecked. The germline gives CDR1 MDHEN, CDR2 SYDVKM. The CDR3 contains 16 residues. CDR3 residues: CASSFGQGAWNQPQHF.

The chain employs TRBV7-9 and TRBJ2-2; absent DNA, TCRdb's TRBD1 call cannot be checked. This CDR3 is 20 amino acids long. From germline, CDR1 is SEHNR and CDR2 FQNEAQ (reference sequence). The CDR3 loop reads CASSPVRGQVKKANTGELFF.

The genes are TRBV7-8 and TRBJ1-2. The CDR3 length is 17 residues. Germline V CDR1 and CDR2: SGHVS, FQNEAQ. This CDR3 is CASSLGYAQDSNYGYTF.

The genes are TRBV27 and TRBJ2-4. Germline V CDR1 and CDR2: MNHEY, SMNVEV (reference sequence). CDR3 length: 13 residues. CDR3 in amino acids: CASSSSGMNIQYF.

The CDR3 sequence: CSASNGHQNTEAFF. V usage is TRBV20-1 and J usage is TRBJ1-1; absent DNA, TCRdb's TRBD1 call cannot be checked. The CDR3 totals 14 residues. Per germline, CDR1 DFQATT and CDR2 SNEGSKA (reference sequence).

V usage is TRBV4-3 and J usage is TRBJ1-1; the TCRdb D gene call, TRBD1, has no DNA to confirm it. Germline CDR1 reads LGHNA; CDR2 reads YSLEER. The CDR3 loop spans 16 amino acids. Here the CDR3 reads CASSQGGQGKWTEAFF.

The chain employs TRBV4-1 and TRBJ2-7. The CDR3 has 14 amino acids. Germline CDR1 and CDR2: MGHRA and YSYEKL. The CDR3 protein is CASSPNSNVYEQYF.

The V and J genes are TRBV5-1 and TRBJ2-3. CDR1 is SGHRS and CDR2 is YFSETQ in the germline V gene. The CDR3 is 13 residues long. The CDR3 reads CASSLGNTDTQYF.

The rearrangement joins TRBV2 to TRBJ2-7; checking the TCRdb D call of TRBD1 is not possible without DNA. Germline assignment: CDR1 SNHLY and CDR2 FYNNEI. The CDR3 totals 13 residues. CDR3 region: CASSAQGPFEQYF.

V and J are TRBV21-1 and TRBJ2-1; the D call of TRBD1 rests on TCRdb alone, since no DNA is present to check it. TRBV21-1 is a known pseudogene. CDR3 length equals 18 residues. The CDR3 sequence is CASSKGRGQGKSYNEQFF.

The V and J genes are TRBV7-2 and TRBJ2-1; TCRdb selects TRBD2, and the lack of DNA leaves this call unchecked. The V gene's germline CDR1 is SGHTA and CDR2 FQGNSA. The length of the CDR3 is 16 residues. The CDR3: CASSILAGGTYNEQFF.

This rearrangement joins TRBV28 to TRBJ2-5. Germline V lookup: CDR1 MDHEN, CDR2 SYDVKM. The CDR3 is 14 amino acids. Here the CDR3 reads CASSPYRPQETQYF.

This chain links TRBV20-1 with TRBJ1-1. Germline V CDR1 and CDR2: DFQATT, SNEGSKA (reference sequence). The CDR3 contains 14 residues. The chain's CDR3 is CSARPPDRFPEAFF.

The rearrangement links TRBV29-1 to TRBJ2-5; the TRBD1 assignment by TCRdb is unverifiable without DNA. Germline CDR1 is SQVTM and CDR2 is ANQGSEA. The CDR3 sequence is 14 residues long. CDR3 protein: CSVAGDRLEETQYF.

This chain connects TRBV28 to TRBJ2-7; TCRdb picks TRBD1, but there is no DNA to check that call. Per germline, CDR1 MDHEN and CDR2 SYDVKM. CDR3 size: 14 residues. This CDR3 is CASTLWTGPYEQYF. The full variable domain, its missing parts supplied by reference TRBV28 and TRBJ2-7, is DVKVTQSSRYLVKRTGEKVFLECVQDMDHENMFWYRQDPGLGLRLIYFSYDVKMKEKGDIPEGYSVSREKKERFSLILESASTNQTSMYLCASTLWTGPYEQYFGPGTRLTVT.

This chain joins TRBV29-1 and TRBJ1-2; TCRdb lists TRBD1, though no DNA is available to test this call. Germline values: CDR1 SQVTM, CDR2 ANQGSEA. The CDR3 is 12 residues long. The CDR3 loop is CSVPGGPYGYTF.

The chain combines TRBV4-1 with TRBJ2-7; TCRdb reports TRBD1, a call that lacks DNA to check it against. Germline CDR1 is MGHRA and CDR2 is YSYEKL. The CDR3 sequence is 14 residues long. CDR3: CASSQARVGYEQYF.

The chain employs TRBV6-6 and TRBJ2-1; TCRdb's D call of TRBD1 is untestable without DNA. Germline CDR1 MNHNY, CDR2 SVGAGI (reference sequence). This CDR3 contains 13 residues. The CDR3 region is CASNGGEYNEQFF.

The chain links TRBV19 to TRBJ2-5. The CDR3 contains 11 residues. Per germline, CDR1 LNHDA and CDR2 SQIVND (reference sequence). The CDR3 spells CASSGEETQYF. The entire variable domain, with the rest obtained from reference TRBV19 and TRBJ2-5, is as follows: DGGITQSPKYLFRKEGQNVTLSCEQNLNHDAMYWYRQDPGQGLRLIYYSQIVNDFQKGDIAEGYSVSREKKESFPLTVTSAQKNPTAFYLCASSGEETQYFGPGTRLLVL.

This chain uses TRBV7-3 with TRBJ2-7; the D gene TCRdb calls, TRBD1, cannot be checked with no DNA. The germline CDR1 and CDR2 sequences are SGHTA and FQGTGA. The CDR3 is 15 amino acids. The chain's CDR3 is CASSLMAGGYYEQYF. Full variable domain (remainder filled in from reference TRBV7-3 and TRBJ2-7): GAGVSQTPSNKVTEKGKYVELRCDPISGHTALYWYRQSLGQGPEFLIYFQGTGAADDSGLPNDRFFAVRPEGSVSTLKIQRTERGDSAVYLCASSLMAGGYYEQYFGPGTRLTVT.

CDR3 amino acids: CASSDRLSYEQYF. The chain recombines TRBV7-7 with TRBJ2-7. The CDR3 has 13 amino acids. Germline V lookup: CDR1 SSHAT, CDR2 FNYEAQ (reference sequence).

The rearrangement joins TRBV5-1 to TRBJ2-6; TCRdb designates TRBD1, a call that cannot be tested without DNA. Germline lookup yields CDR1 SGHRS and CDR2 YFSETQ. The CDR3 sequence is 23 residues long. This chain's CDR3 is CASSITSMDRPNFIGSGANVLTF.

The chain carries TRBV25-1 and TRBJ2-1; checking the TCRdb D call of TRBD1 is not possible without DNA. Germline CDR1 is MGHDK and CDR2 is SYGVNS. The CDR3 has 19 residues. The CDR3 protein is CASSEWGTGGGTTDNEQFF.

The chain is built from TRBV6-6 and TRBJ2-7. CDR1 and CDR2 (germline): MNHNY, SVGAGI (reference sequence). The CDR3 extends over 13 amino acids. The CDR3 loop is CASSLLSDYEQYF.

This chain connects TRBV23-1 to TRBJ1-5; TCRdb picks TRBD1, but there is no DNA to check that call. TRBV23-1 is an ORF, with its function uncertain. CDR3 size: 13 residues. CDR3: CASREQGDQPQHF.